The next 9 T cell receptor beta chains were all read from a single sample in a study of T cell responses to AZD1222 COVID-19 vaccine. Measured with immunoSEQ multiplex PCR; TCRdb has only the in-frame clones, and not every one. This table holds around 70,000 clones, roughly 85% found once. The specimen comprised peripheral blood, sampled on day 0 of AZD1222 vaccination. These receptors came from an adult in good health.

The chain recombines TRBV6-2 or TRBV6-3 with TRBJ2-2; D not resolved. Per germline, CDR1 MNHEY and CDR2 SVGEGT. The ends were cut back, 3 bases at V and 0 bases at J, with 11 bases in the middle. This CDR3 region has 16 residues. The CDR3 loop is CASSYLGLANTGELFF. The CDR3 DNA sequence: TGTGCCAGCAGTTATTTGGGCCTAGCGAACACCGGGGAGCTGTTTTTT.

The rearrangement joins TRBV5-1 to TRBJ2-2, with 8 bases fitting TRBD1. Germline V gene sequence: CDR1 SGHRS, CDR2 YFSETQ. Losses at the gene ends were 3 bases for V and 2 bases for J; bases not matched to a gene: 6. This CDR3 spans 16 amino acids. The CDR3 DNA sequence: TGCGCCAGCAGCTCGACAGGGGCCGATAACACCGGGGAGCTGTTTTTT. It translates to CASSSTGADNTGELFF.

The gene calls are TRBV25-1 and TRBJ1-2; 9 positions match TRBD1. There are 14 residues in the CDR3. The junction had 6 bases not matched to a gene; V was cut back by 4 bases and J by 6 bases. Germline values: CDR1 MGHDK, CDR2 SYGVNS. In nucleotides, the CDR3 is TGTGCCAGCAGTGTTCCAGGGGACAGGGATGGCTACACCTTC. As protein: CASSVPGDRDGYTF.

The chain has TRBV6-2 or TRBV6-3 and TRBJ2-7; perhaps TRBD2 as D (7 bases). Germline V gene data show CDR1 as MNHEY and CDR2 as SVGEGT. The CDR3 covers 14 residues. V lost 8 bases, J lost 0 bases, and 14 bases lay in between. CDR3 DNA sequence: TGTGCCAGCGGCCGGGGGGCCCCCTCCTACGAGCAGTACTTC. It encodes CASGRGAPSYEQYF.

This clone has only one observation. The chain combines TRBV7-2 with TRBJ2-5; perhaps TRBD1 as D (5 bases). The V gene's germline CDR1 is SGHTA and CDR2 FQGNSA. The CDR3 has 15 residues. The V end lost 2 bases, the J end lost 1 base, and 11 bases lay between the germline ends. DNA for the CDR3: TGTGCCAGCAGCTTACCAGGCCAGGGCCAAGAGACCCAGTACTTC. Encoded protein: CASSLPGQGQETQYF.

The gene calls are TRBV2 and TRBJ2-6; D gene uncertain. Germline lookup yields CDR1 SNHLY and CDR2 FYNNEI. This CDR3 is 16 amino acids long. The V end was cut by 7 bases, the J end by 0 bases, with 13 bases between. Here the CDR3 DNA reads TGTGCCAGCAAGAAGGGTGCCCTCTCTGGGGCCAACGTCCTGACTTTC. It translates to CASKKGALSGANVLTF.

V is TRBV28 and J is TRBJ1-6, with D possibly matching TRBD1 (5 bases). Germline lookup yields CDR1 MDHEN and CDR2 SYDVKM. The germline V and J ends were trimmed by 5 bases and 7 bases, with 6 bases remaining between them. The CDR3 spans 12 residues. The CDR3 DNA follows: TGTGCCAGCAGTGGGGCCAATTCACCCCTCCACTTT. Translated, it gives CASSGANSPLHF.

The J gene is TRBJ2-2, the V gene TRBV14; no reliable D call. In germline, CDR1 is SGHDN, CDR2 FVKESK. CDR3 length: 13 amino acids. V gave up 4 bases and J gave up 5 bases, with 8 bases separating them. The CDR3: CASSRIPTGELFF. The DNA for the CDR3 is TGTGCCAGCAGCCGCATACCGACCGGGGAGCTGTTTTTT.

The CDR3 DNA sequence: TGTGCCAGCAGTTTAGAGGGGGCGAAGTATGGCTACACCTTC. Encoded protein: CASSLEGAKYGYTF. This chain uses TRBV28 with TRBJ1-2, with 7 bases fitting TRBD1. V lost 2 bases and J lost 5; bases outside the gene matches: 5. The CDR3 sequence is 14 residues long. Germline CDR1 and CDR2: MDHEN and SYDVKM.